What follows are 14 T cell receptor beta chains derived from one specimen sequenced in a study of CD8+ T cells in alopecia areata. RNA was extracted and reverse transcribed into cDNA as the sequencing template. Sequencing used immunoSEQ multiplex PCR; TCRdb keeps in-frame clones, though not all of them. The specimen gives roughly 260,000 clones without singletons; the ten biggest hold 0.9% to 1.5%. The study sorted pooled cutaneous lymph node cells by CD4, CD8alpha, NKG2D, NKG2ACE and other markers. Sequencing was carried out using CD4+ T cells sorted from a lymph node. The receptor set was obtained from a C3H/HeJ mouse with alopecia areata. For this strain, the MHC haplotype corresponds to H2-k.

Worth noting for this clone: Mouse gene names and germline throughout. The read falls 4 residues short of the CDR3 end, and the missing part is taken from the germline J gene. The chain recombines TRBV19 with TRBJ1-1, with no clear D. V was pared by 1 base and J by 3 bases, with 4 bases between. From germline, CDR1 is FNHDT and CDR2 SITEND (reference sequence). CDR3 length equals 12 residues. This chain's CDR3 is CASSIKDTEVFF. Partial CDR3 DNA: TGTGCCAGCAGTATAAAGGACACA.

This clone was picked up a small number of times. The gene names given are mouse names. Read data end 4 residues before the CDR3 end; the end is taken from the germline J gene. The chain is built from TRBV1 and TRBJ2-3; 8 nucleotides match TRBD2. The germline V gene has CDR1 NSQYPW and CDR2 LRSPGD (reference sequence). The CDR3 extends over 16 amino acids. Trimming removed 3 bases from V and 0 bases from J; junction bases left unmatched: 5. The part of the CDR3 DNA that was read is TGCACCTGCAGTGCGGGGGGGCGCTGGAGTGCAGAA. Its translation is CTCSAGGRWSAE. From start to end, the CDR3 is CTCSAGGRWSAETLYF.

This clone was counted between two and nine times. Gene labels here are mouse ones. Sequencing ends 4 residues short of the CDR3 end; the germline J gene provides the rest. This chain uses TRBV13-1 with TRBJ2-1; 11 bases line up with TRBD1. Looked up from germline, CDR1 is NSHNY and CDR2 is SYGAGN. The CDR3 contains 15 residues. J lost 0 bases, V lost 7 bases, and 3 bases had no gene match. CDR3 DNA, as far as it was read: TGTGCCAGCGGACAGGGGGCTGATAACTATGCT. Translation: CASGQGADNYA. The CDR3 as a whole reads CASGQGADNYAEQFF.

This clone was seen a few times. Gene names and germline refer to mouse. The sequenced part of the CDR3 DNA is TGTGCCAGCAGCCCGGTCCCGGGACAGGCAAACTCC. Residues: CASSPVPGQANS. The entire CDR3 protein reads CASSPVPGQANSDYTF. This chain connects TRBV5 to TRBJ1-2; 8 nucleotides align to TRBD1. The read ends 4 residues shy of where the CDR3 ends; the end is completed using the germline J gene. Germline V gene lookup returns CDR1 LGHNA and CDR2 YNLKQL (reference sequence). V shed 4 bases and J 0 bases; nucleotides not matched to a gene: 7. This CDR3 has 16 amino acids.

Regarding this clone: All gene names here are mouse names. CDR3 residues: CASSRQGAETLYF. The CDR3 DNA, read in part, is TGTGCCAGCAGCCGACAGGGTGCAGAA. This sequence joins TRBV4 and TRBJ2-3; TRBD1 is a possible D gene (6 bases). The CDR3 end lies 4 residues beyond the end of the read and is filled in from the germline J gene. The CDR3 loop spans 13 amino acids. CDR1 is LGHDT, CDR2 YNNKQL, per germline (reference sequence). The V gene lost 5 bases and the J gene lost 1 base, with 7 bases spanning the gap. Based on the CDR3 plus reference TRBV4 and TRBJ2-3, the full variable domain is ETAVFQTPNYHVTQVGNEVSFNCKQTLGHDTMYWYKQDSKKLLKIMFSYNNKQLIVNETVPRRFSPQSSDKAHLNLRIKSVEPEDSAVYLCASSRQGAETLYFGSGTRLTVL.

In its sample, this clone was seen a few times. The gene names here belong to mouse. Read sequence stops 4 residues before the CDR3 end, and the germline J gene provides the missing end. The V call is TRBV19, the J call TRBJ2-3, with a weak D call TRBD1 (6 bases). Germline lookup yields CDR1 FNHDT and CDR2 SITEND (reference sequence). This CDR3 comprises 14 residues. Trimming stripped 2 bases from V and 3 bases from J, with 10 bases between. CDR3 bases read: TGTGCCAGCAGTATTCCAGGGGTGGCAGAA. Its translation: CASSIPGVAE. The CDR3 as a whole reads CASSIPGVAETLYF.

About this clone: The gene names here belong to mouse. The missing CDR3 end, 4 residues past where the read stops, is filled in from the germline J gene. Other DNA sequences from this sample encode an identical CDR3 as well. This chain links TRBV13-1 with TRBJ1-1; D unresolved. The CDR3 length is 13 residues. The germline CDR1 and CDR2 sequences are NSHNY and SYGAGN. V lost 0 bases, J lost 0 bases, and 3 bases lay in between. CDR3 residues: CASSDEANTEVFF. CDR3 bases read: TGTGCCAGCAGTGATGAGGCAAACACA.

On this clone itself: Gene names refer to mouse genes. The read is 4 residues too short to cover the CDR3 end, so that end is filled in from the germline J gene. The chain couples TRBV14 to TRBJ2-7; the match to TRBD1 covers 7 bases. The germline gives CDR1 SGHDT, CDR2 FRDEAV. The CDR3 totals 13 residues. The sequenced part of the CDR3 DNA is TGTGCCAGCAGAACCGGGACAGAATAT. Translation gives CASRTGTEY. The full-length CDR3 reads as CASRTGTEYEQYF. Full variable domain (rest looked up from reference TRBV14 and TRBJ2-7): EAGVTQSPRYAVLQEGQAVSFWCDPISGHDTLYWYQQPRDQGPQLLVYFRDEAVIDNSQLPSDRFSAVRPKGTNSTLKIQSAKQGDTATYLCASRTGTEYEQYFGPGTRLTVL.

This clone was counted between two and nine times. All gene names here are mouse names. The missing CDR3 end, 4 residues past where the read stops, is filled in from the germline J gene. The chain recombines TRBV3 with TRBJ2-7; D is possibly TRBD1 (6 bases). This CDR3 contains 14 residues. Per germline, CDR1 SNHLY and CDR2 FYNGKV (reference sequence). V was cut by 3 bases and J by 3 bases, with 12 bases left in between. This chain's CDR3 is CASSFLRDNYEQYF. The part of the CDR3 DNA that was read is TGTGCCAGCAGCTTCCTCCGGGACAACTAT.

This clone has a handful of counts. Here the gene names and germline are mouse. The read gets to within 4 residues of the CDR3 end, and the germline J gene fills in the rest. The V gene is TRBV19, the J gene TRBJ2-7; D might be TRBD1 (5 bases). V was pared by 3 bases and J by 2 bases, with 9 bases between. Germline V lookup: CDR1 FNHDT, CDR2 SITEND (reference sequence). The CDR3 consists of 13 residues. The sequenced CDR3 bases are TGTGCCAGCAGTACCCCGACAGCCTAT. It specifies CASSTPTAY. Given in full, the CDR3 is CASSTPTAYEQYF.

As for this clone: Mouse names are used for the genes. The sequenced part of the CDR3 DNA is TGTGCCAGCAGCCCCGGACTGGGGGGGCGCGCCGGG. Amino acids: CASSPGLGGRAG. The complete CDR3 reads CASSPGLGGRAGQLYF. The chain carries TRBV5 and TRBJ2-2; 13 bases are a match to TRBD2. The CDR3 end is not reached by the read, which stops 4 residues before it; the germline J gene fills it in. The V segment lost 4 bases and the J segment 6 bases; nucleotides outside the gene matches: 5. This CDR3 is built from 16 residues. CDR1 and CDR2 (germline): LGHNA, YNLKQL (reference sequence).

This clone was seen many times. Mouse gene names and germline throughout. The CDR3 end is not reached by the read, which stops 4 residues before it; the germline J gene fills it in. This rearrangement joins TRBV1 to TRBJ2-2, with TRBD1 as a possible D gene (5 bases). Between the trimmed V and J ends, which lost 0 bases and 4 bases, there was a span of 9 bases. Germline CDR1 reads NSQYPW; CDR2 reads LRSPGD (reference sequence). CDR3 size: 15 residues. The DNA read from the CDR3 is TGCACCTGCAGTGCAGATGCAGGGATCACCGGG. Translated, it gives CTCSADAGITG. The entire CDR3 protein reads CTCSADAGITGQLYF.

Turning to this clone: Gene names follow the mouse nomenclature. The CDR3 end lies 4 residues beyond the end of the read and is filled in from the germline J gene. The gene calls are TRBV19 and TRBJ2-7; TRBD2 agrees at 10 bases. CDR1 and CDR2 from the germline V gene are FNHDT and SITEND (reference sequence). The CDR3 sequence is 14 residues long. The part of the CDR3 DNA that was read is TGTGCCAGCAGTCTCTGGGGGGGCGCGAAT. Protein: CASSLWGGAN. The entire CDR3 protein reads CASSLWGGANEQYF.

In regard to this clone: Genes and germline are mouse. With the read ending 4 residues before the CDR3 end, the germline J gene is used to fill in that end. The rearrangement links TRBV19 to TRBJ2-3, with D uncertain. V was pared by 4 bases and J by 2 bases, with 8 bases between. Germline CDR1 and CDR2: FNHDT and SITEND (reference sequence). This CDR3 comprises 13 residues. Here the CDR3 reads CASSLATAETLYF. CDR3 DNA (partial): TGTGCCAGCAGTCTGGCGACTGCAGAA.